By share, the clone carrying this T cell receptor (beta chain) counts as medium-sized. The antigen is undetermined. In germline, CDR1 is PRHDT, CDR2 FYEKMQ (reference sequence). With 8 bases clipped from V and 8 bases from J, the junction kept 12 bases outside the gene matches. The CDR3 contains 14 residues. This sample stems from a study of OX40 agonist ivuxolimab in advanced cancers. Study-wide results and caveats: At doses 0.1 to 3.0 mg/kg, CD4+ and CD8+ clones expanded. Mean expanded clone counts were higher in CD8+ than CD4+ T cells.

Using immunoSEQ multiplex PCR, the repertoire was profiled, and TCRdb retains in-frame clones only, with some absent. Of about 42,000 clones listed, about 86% were seen once; the top ten hold 20% to 25%. The source was CD4+ or CD8+ T cells sorted from blood, collected in a trial of the OX40 agonist ivuxolimab. The chain has TRBV13 and TRBJ1-2; 9 bases are a match to TRBD1. The TCR comes from an adult with an advanced solid tumor such as melanoma, head and neck, liver or kidney cancer. CDR3 amino acids: CASPSLRTGDGYTF. For the CDR3, the DNA is TGTGCCAGCCCCTCACTGAGGACAGGGGACGGCTACACCTTC.